This TCR beta chain was retrieved from a study of CD8 T cells in ankylosing spondylitis. Study-level points and caveats: Several highly homologous variants formed a TCR beta motif that appeared characteristic of ankylosing spondylitis blood. Prior literature has documented some motif variants in synovial fluid and blood from reactive arthritis. Matched ankylosing spondylitis synovial fluid reportedly showed significant enrichment of disease-linked clones.

Quantitative 5'-RACE with molecular barcodes generated TCR beta libraries. Via MiXCR, TCRdb re-called the 5' RACE reads, giving one row per CDR3 protein. The sample shows more than 150,000 distinct CDR3 sequences, around 10% of them seen only once. Trimming cost V 4 bases and J 6 bases, with 13 bases left between them. The length of the CDR3 is 14 residues. The germline V gene encodes CDR1 LNHDA and CDR2 SQIVND (reference sequence). This clonotype was detected many times. The antigen remains unidentified. This TCR was sampled from a male donor with ankylosing spondylitis or in good health (not recorded which). This chain connects TRBV19 to TRBJ1-5; D unresolved. Specimen: blood, either unsorted or a sorted T cell fraction (not recorded which). Written as DNA, the CDR3 is TGTGCCAGTAGTAGTGGACTGCTTGGTCAGCCCCAGCATTTT. Amino acid sequence: CASSSGLLGQPQHF.